The 25 T cell receptor beta chains listed next were all sequenced from one sample in a study of tumor and adjacent non-tumor tissue in lung cancer. The library came from three nested PCR rounds adapted from ARM-PCR protocols. TCRdb independently ran MiXCR on the multiplex PCR reads; one entry per CDR3 protein. Altogether about 120,000 distinct CDR3 sequences are present, 75% to 90% being singletons, with the ten largest covering approximately 22%. The template was RNA from unsorted bulk tissue. The sequenced sample consisted of lung tumor tissue. These receptors were collected from an older man with non-small cell lung cancer.

As for this clonotype: The germline gene is not matched at one end of the junction; a read error may be the cause. The J gene is TRBJ2-1, the V gene TRBV10-1; D might be TRBD1 or TRBD2, each matching 6 bases. The CDR3 length is 16 residues. Germline V gene data show CDR1 as WNHNN and CDR2 as SYGVQD (reference sequence). This CDR3 is CASRNIDGGPNNEQLF. The CDR3 DNA reads as TGCGCCAGCAGGAATATAGATGGGGGGCCGAACAATGAGCAGTTATTC.

Concerning this clonotype itself: The germline gene is not matched at one end of the junction; a read error may be the cause. The chain employs TRBV10-3 and TRBJ1-1, with no clear D. The CDR3 covers 15 residues. Germline CDR1 and CDR2: ENHRY and SYGVKD. CDR3 sequence: CVISENGQAGTEALF. The CDR3 DNA is TGTGTCATCAGTGAAAATGGGCAGGCGGGCACTGAAGCTTTATTT.

As regards this clonotype: This CDR3 fails to terminate in the conserved phenylalanine or tryptophan, so it likely reflects a read error. The CDR3 reads CSPSLGPSSGNTIYL. CDR3 nucleotide sequence: TGCAGTCCTTCCCTTGGACCGAGCTCTGGAAACACCATATATCTT. The rearrangement joins TRBV20-1 to TRBJ1-3, with D uncertain. The CDR3 length is 15 residues. Trimming cost V 8 bases and J 0 bases, with 17 bases left between them. Germline V CDR1 and CDR2: DFQATT, SNEGSKA (reference sequence).

J is TRBJ2-2 and V is TRBV10-3, with D possibly TRBD2 on 5 matching bases. V lost 7 bases and J lost 7, with 22 bases in between. The length of the CDR3 is 16 residues. In germline, CDR1 is ENHRY, CDR2 SYGVKD. CDR3 sequence reads: CAITVRAAPGNGELFF. Here the CDR3 DNA reads TGTGCCATCACTGTGCGGGCTGCCCCGGGTAACGGGGAGCTGTTTTTT.

This clonotype showed up just once. A read error is likely, as this CDR3 ends without the conserved phenylalanine or tryptophan. The chain carries TRBV4-1 and TRBJ2-7; D is tentatively TRBD1 or TRBD2 (6 bases each). Germline CDR1 is MGHRA and CDR2 is YSYEKL. The CDR3 spans 14 residues. The CDR3 sequence is CASSQGGGSEKQYS. The CDR3 DNA follows: TGTGCCAGCAGCCAAGGAGGGGGTTCTGAAAAGCAGTACTCC.

This clonotype was seen more than once but under ten times. An end of the junction differs from the germline gene, which may be a read error. The J gene is TRBJ1-6, the V gene TRBV12-3 or TRBV12-4; the D gene is possibly TRBD1 (6 bases). The CDR3 length is 14 residues. The CDR3 spells CVSTLGGFNSPLHF. The CDR3 DNA reads TGTGTCAGCACCCTAGGGGGGTTTAATTCACCCCTCCACTTT.

This clonotype was counted only a few times. Just one base apart from a much larger clone, this may be a read error. The chain carries TRBV7-9 and TRBJ2-1; 7 bases fit TRBD1. Looked up from germline, CDR1 is SEHNR and CDR2 is FQNEAQ (reference sequence). The CDR3 spans 14 residues. For the CDR3, the DNA is TGTGGCAGCAGCATCGGGACAGTATACAATGAGCAGTTCTTC. It codes for CGSSIGTVYNEQFF.

This clonotype was seen once. Sequence at one end of the junction differs from germline and may be a read error. The rearrangement links TRBV20-1 to TRBJ2-5; D gene uncertain. This CDR3 comprises 15 residues. Germline V gives CDR1 DFQATT, CDR2 SNEGSKA (reference sequence). CDR3 region: CSASTVILRQEIQYF. The CDR3 DNA is TGCAGTGCTAGCACAGTGATCCTGAGGCAAGAGATCCAGTACTTC.

The gene calls are TRBV5-4 and TRBJ2-5, with D perhaps being TRBD1 or TRBD2 (5 bases each). Germline CDR1 SGHNT, CDR2 YYREEE (reference sequence). The CDR3 runs 16 residues. CDR3 DNA sequence: TGTGTCAACAGGTCTGGATTGGGGAGTAGTGAAGAGACCCAGTACTTC. It specifies CVNRSGLGSSEETQYF.

The chain recombines TRBV11-2 with TRBJ2-6, with 11 bases that match TRBD1. The CDR3 spans 18 residues. In germline, CDR1 is SGHAT, CDR2 FQNNGV. V trimming: 9 bases; J trimming: 2 bases; junction bases outside the gene matches: 12. This chain's CDR3 is CASSPGTGGSPGANVLTF. CDR3 DNA sequence: TGTGCCAGTAGCCCCGGGACAGGGGGTTCTCCTGGGGCCAACGTCCTGACTTTC.

There are many counts of this clonotype. The chain is built from TRBV10-3 and TRBJ1-6; perhaps TRBD1 as D (5 bases). The CDR3 consists of 14 residues. V lost 6 bases and J lost 5, with 11 bases in between. Germline CDR1 is ENHRY and CDR2 is SYGVKD. CDR3 residues: CAIRPGTDNSPLHF. The CDR3 bases are TGTGCCATCAGGCCCGGGACGGATAATTCACCCCTCCACTTT.

The rearrangement joins TRBV5-1 to TRBJ2-1; D is unclear. V shed 9 bases and J shed 8 bases, with 9 bases lying between them. CDR1 is SGHRS and CDR2 is YFSETQ in the germline V gene. The CDR3 covers 10 residues. The CDR3 region has the DNA TGCGCCACCAGGCCCGATGAGCAGTTCTTC. Protein product: CATRPDEQFF.

This clonotype has just a few counts. This may be a read error, as it is one base from a much larger clone. The J gene is TRBJ2-4, the V gene TRBV11-2; D remains unclear. This CDR3 region has 13 residues. The germline CDR1 and CDR2 sequences are SGHAT and FQNNGV. V dropped 5 bases and J dropped 2 bases, with 7 bases sitting between them. CDR3 sequence (DNA): TGTGCCAGCAGCATACTGACCAAAAACATTCAGTACTTC. It translates to CASSILTKNIQYF.

The rearrangement joins TRBV20-1 to TRBJ1-6; no firm D call. V lost 3 bases and J lost 6, with 15 bases in between. The CDR3 contains 15 residues. Germline assignment: CDR1 DFQATT and CDR2 SNEGSKA (reference sequence). The CDR3 loop reads CSASSRGWGNSPLHF. CDR3 nucleotides: TGCAGTGCTAGCTCCCGGGGTTGGGGTAATTCACCCCTCCACTTT.

As for this clonotype: This CDR3 is missing its conserved last phenylalanine or tryptophan, likely due to a read error. The DNA is left out, because the CDR3 cannot be placed on it with certainty; the CDR3 is given as TCRdb lists it. The chain's CDR3 is CASSAGNQWNGHEQCL. The chain combines TRBV10-2 with TRBJ2-7. Germline V gives CDR1 WSHSY, CDR2 SAAADI. The CDR3 adds up to 16 amino acids, both ends counted.

This clonotype was seen repeatedly, ten times or more. The chain is built from TRBV28 and TRBJ1-5; 7 bases map to TRBD1. The germline CDR1 and CDR2 sequences are MDHEN and SYDVKM. V was clipped by 6 bases and J by 2 bases; unmatched bases: 7. This CDR3 spans 15 amino acids. CDR3 in DNA: TGTGCCAGCAGCCGACAGGGTAATGGCAATCAGCCCCAGCATTTT. Amino acids: CASSRQGNGNQPQHF.

Details on this clonotype: This could be a read error, since a much larger clone is one nucleotide away. The rearrangement uses TRBV7-8 and TRBJ2-7; no clear D. This CDR3 spans 13 amino acids. The V end was cut by 7 bases, the J end by 1 base, with 11 bases between. Germline CDR1 and CDR2: SGHVS and FQNEAQ. In nucleotides, the CDR3 is TGTGCCAGCAACTTGGACGGTTCCTACGAGCAGTACTTC. This sequence encodes CASNLDGSYEQYF.

CDR3 bases: TGCGCCAGCAGGTCCCCGGGACACTCTTCTCGTGAGCAGTACTTC. It translates to CASRSPGHSSREQYF. The rearrangement links TRBV10-2 to TRBJ2-1; TRBD1 might be the D (6 bases). Matching the DNA end better, TRBJ2-7 makes the J call doubtful. CDR1 is WSHSY, CDR2 SAAADI, per germline. This CDR3 has 15 amino acids.

As regards this clonotype: One junction end disagrees with the germline gene, perhaps due to a read error. This sequence joins TRBV4-2 and TRBJ2-5, with D hard to call. There are 13 residues in the CDR3. Germline V lookup: CDR1 LGHNA, CDR2 YNFKEQ. This CDR3 reads CVSSQAGEETQYF. CDR3 nucleotide sequence: TGTGTCAGCAGCCAAGCTGGCGAAGAGACCCAGTACTTC.

This clonotype was detected a few times. One end of the junction is discordant with germline, which a read error may explain. J is TRBJ1-4 and V is TRBV2, with D perhaps matching TRBD1 (6 bases). The CDR3 is 15 residues long. Germline V gene sequence: CDR1 SNHLY, CDR2 FYNNEI. The CDR3 loop reads CASTTGTSWDEELFF. The CDR3, as DNA: TGTGCCAGCACAACAGGGACATCATGGGATGAAGAACTGTTTTTT.

In its sample, this clonotype was seen many times. CDR3 bases: TGTGCCAGCAGCGAGGCAGGCAGCTATGGCTACACCTTC. Translated: CASSEAGSYGYTF. The V call is TRBV9, the J call TRBJ1-2; D not certain. This CDR3 spans 13 amino acids. V lost 3 bases, J lost 4 bases, and 10 bases lay in between. Per the germline V gene, CDR1 is SGDLS and CDR2 is YYNGEE. Full variable domain (missing parts from reference TRBV9 and TRBJ1-2): DSGVTQTPKHLITATGQRVTLRCSPRSGDLSVYWYQQSLDQGLQFLIQYYNGEERAKGNILERFSAQQFPDLHSELNLSSLELGDSALYFCASSEAGSYGYTFGSGTRLTVV.

This clonotype occurred once. One end of the junction varies from germline; a read error may be responsible. The chain is built from TRBV11-3 and TRBJ1-1, with a tentative D call TRBD1 (5 bases). CDR1 is SGHNT and CDR2 is YENEEA in the germline V gene. This CDR3 has 16 residues. CDR3 bases: TGTGTCAGCAGCTTAAAGGCAGGGTGGATAAACACTGAAGCTTTCTTT. Its translation is CVSSLKAGWINTEAFF.

For this clonotype: A read error may produce the germline difference seen at one junction end. V usage is TRBV6-1 and J usage is TRBJ1-1; D call uncertain. The CDR3 spans 15 residues. CDR1 is MNHNS and CDR2 is SASEGT in the germline V gene. CDR3 protein: CASIERRNLHTEAFF. The CDR3 DNA is TGTGCCAGCATTGAACGAAGGAACTTGCATACTGAAGCTTTCTTT.

This clonotype was counted a single time. This likely comes from a read error, as the CDR3 has no conserved phenylalanine or tryptophan at its end. The DNA is left out, because the CDR3 cannot be placed on it with certainty; the CDR3 is given as TCRdb lists it. The chain employs TRBV29-1 and TRBJ1-1. Germline-derived CDR1 and CDR2 are SQVTM and ANQGSEA. The CDR3 has 14 residues if both end residues are counted. This CDR3 reads CSAQTSRGLIRSFS.

The J gene is TRBJ2-3, the V gene TRBV11-2, with D uncertain. V dropped 4 bases and J dropped 3 bases, with 11 bases sitting between them. This CDR3 has 14 residues. The germline gives CDR1 SGHAT, CDR2 FQNNGV. As DNA, the CDR3 is TGTGCCAGCAGCTATGACACGAAGACAGATACGCAGTATTTT. Its translation: CASSYDTKTDTQYF.